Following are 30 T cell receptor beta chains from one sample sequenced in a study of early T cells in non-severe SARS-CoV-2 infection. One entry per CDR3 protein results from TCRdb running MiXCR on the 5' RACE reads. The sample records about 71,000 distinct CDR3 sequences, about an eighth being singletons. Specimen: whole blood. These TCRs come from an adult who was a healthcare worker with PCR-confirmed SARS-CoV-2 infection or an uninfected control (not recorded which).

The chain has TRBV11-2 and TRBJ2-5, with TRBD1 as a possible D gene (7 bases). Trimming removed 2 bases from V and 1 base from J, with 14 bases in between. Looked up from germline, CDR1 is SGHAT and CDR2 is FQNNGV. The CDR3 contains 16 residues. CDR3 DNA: TGTGCCAGCAGCTTAAGGCGACAGGGAGGCCAAGAGACCCAGTACTTC. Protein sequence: CASSLRRQGGQETQYF.

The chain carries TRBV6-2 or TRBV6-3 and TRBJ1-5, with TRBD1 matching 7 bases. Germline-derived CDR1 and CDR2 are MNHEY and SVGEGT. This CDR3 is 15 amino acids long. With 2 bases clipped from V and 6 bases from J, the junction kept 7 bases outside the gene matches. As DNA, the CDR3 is TGTGCCAGCAGTTACCCGCAGGGGGGAAGTCAGCCCCAGCATTTT. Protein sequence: CASSYPQGGSQPQHF.

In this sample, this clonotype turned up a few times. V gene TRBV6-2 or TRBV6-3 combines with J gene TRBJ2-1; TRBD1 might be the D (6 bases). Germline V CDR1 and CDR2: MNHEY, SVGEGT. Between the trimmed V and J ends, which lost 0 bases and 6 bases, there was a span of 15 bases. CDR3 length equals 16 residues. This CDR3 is CASSYSGTGNLNEQFF. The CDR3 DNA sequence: TGTGCCAGCAGTTACTCTGGTACAGGGAACCTCAATGAGCAGTTCTTC.

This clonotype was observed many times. This CDR3 is CASSQDLSRLSSKRGYGYTF. The CDR3 region has the DNA TGTGCCAGCAGCCAAGACCTTAGCAGGCTATCTTCCAAACGGGGCTATGGCTACACCTTC. V usage is TRBV3-1 and J usage is TRBJ1-2; no reliable D call. The CDR3 spans 20 residues. V lost 0 bases and J 4 bases, leaving 27 bases between the germline ends. Germline CDR1 reads LGHDT; CDR2 reads YNNKEL (reference sequence).

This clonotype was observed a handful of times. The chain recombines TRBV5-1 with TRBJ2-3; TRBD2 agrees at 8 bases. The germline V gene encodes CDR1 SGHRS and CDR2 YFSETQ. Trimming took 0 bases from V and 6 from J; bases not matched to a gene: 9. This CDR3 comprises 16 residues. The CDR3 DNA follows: TGCGCCAGCAGCTTGGCTCTAGCGGGTACCGTTGATACGCAGTATTTT. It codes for CASSLALAGTVDTQYF.

The CDR3 loop reads CSVSDYGYTF. The CDR3 DNA sequence: TGCAGCGTTAGTGACTATGGCTACACCTTC. J is TRBJ1-2 and V is TRBV29-1; D is undetermined. This CDR3 comprises 10 residues. Looked up from germline, CDR1 is SQVTM and CDR2 is ANQGSEA. Trimming cost V 5 bases and J 3 bases, with 4 bases left between them.

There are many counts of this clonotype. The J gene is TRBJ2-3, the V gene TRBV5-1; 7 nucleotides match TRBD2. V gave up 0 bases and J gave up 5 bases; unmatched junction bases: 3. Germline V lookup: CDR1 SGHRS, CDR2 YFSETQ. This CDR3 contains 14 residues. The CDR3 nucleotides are TGCGCCAGCAGCTTGGACGGACTAGTAGATACGCAGTATTTT. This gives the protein CASSLDGLVDTQYF. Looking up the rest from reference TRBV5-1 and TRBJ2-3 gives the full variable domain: KAGVTQTPRYLIKTRGQQVTLSCSPISGHRSVSWYQQTPGQGLQFLFEYFSETQRNKGNFPGRFSGRQFSNSRSEMNVSTLELGDSALYLCASSLDGLVDTQYFGPGTRLTVL.

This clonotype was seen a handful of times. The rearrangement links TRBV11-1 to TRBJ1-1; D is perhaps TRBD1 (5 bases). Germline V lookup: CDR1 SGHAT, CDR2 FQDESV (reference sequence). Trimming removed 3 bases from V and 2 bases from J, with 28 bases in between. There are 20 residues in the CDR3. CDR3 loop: CASSFTGLLVSSAPNTEAFF. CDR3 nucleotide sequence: TGTGCCAGCAGCTTTACAGGTCTCCTTGTCTCATCCGCCCCAAACACTGAAGCTTTCTTT.

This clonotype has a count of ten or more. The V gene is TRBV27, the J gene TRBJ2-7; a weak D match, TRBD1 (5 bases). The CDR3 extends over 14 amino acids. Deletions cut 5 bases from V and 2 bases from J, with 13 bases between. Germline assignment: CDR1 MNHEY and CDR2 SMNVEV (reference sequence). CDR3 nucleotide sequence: TGTGCCAGCAGTAGGGCAGGGCCGGCCTACGAGCAGTACTTC. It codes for CASSRAGPAYEQYF.

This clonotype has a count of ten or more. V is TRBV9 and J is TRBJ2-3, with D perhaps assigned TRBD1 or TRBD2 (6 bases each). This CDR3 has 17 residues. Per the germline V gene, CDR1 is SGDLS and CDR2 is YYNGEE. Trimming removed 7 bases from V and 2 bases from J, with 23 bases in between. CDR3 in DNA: TGTGCCAGCCAACCGCGGTCGGGGGCTCTCCTCACAGATACGCAGTATTTT. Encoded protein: CASQPRSGALLTDTQYF.

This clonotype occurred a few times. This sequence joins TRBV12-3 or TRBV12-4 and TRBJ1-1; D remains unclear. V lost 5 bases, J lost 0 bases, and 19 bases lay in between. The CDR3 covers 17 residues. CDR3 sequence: CASSSGPTFRLNTEAFF. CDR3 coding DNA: TGTGCCAGCAGTAGCGGACCGACCTTTAGACTGAACACTGAAGCTTTCTTT.

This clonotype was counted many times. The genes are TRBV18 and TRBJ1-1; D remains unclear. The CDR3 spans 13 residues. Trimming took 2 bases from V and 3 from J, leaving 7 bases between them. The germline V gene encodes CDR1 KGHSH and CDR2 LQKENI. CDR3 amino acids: CASSPSDDTEAFF. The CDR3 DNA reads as TGTGCCAGCTCACCATCGGATGACACTGAAGCTTTCTTT.

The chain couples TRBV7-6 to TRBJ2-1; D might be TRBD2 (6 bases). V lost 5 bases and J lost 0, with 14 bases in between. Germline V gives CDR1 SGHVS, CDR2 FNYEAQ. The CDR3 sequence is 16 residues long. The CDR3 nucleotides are TGTGCCAGCAGCCTACGGGGGACTTCCTCCTACAATGAGCAGTTCTTC. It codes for CASSLRGTSSYNEQFF.

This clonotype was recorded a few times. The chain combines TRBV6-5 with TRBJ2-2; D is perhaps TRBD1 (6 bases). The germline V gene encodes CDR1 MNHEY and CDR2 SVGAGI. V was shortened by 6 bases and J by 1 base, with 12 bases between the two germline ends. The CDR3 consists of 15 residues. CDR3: CASSQGSGNTGELFF. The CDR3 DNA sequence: TGTGCCAGCAGCCAGGGGAGTGGGAACACCGGGGAGCTGTTTTTT.

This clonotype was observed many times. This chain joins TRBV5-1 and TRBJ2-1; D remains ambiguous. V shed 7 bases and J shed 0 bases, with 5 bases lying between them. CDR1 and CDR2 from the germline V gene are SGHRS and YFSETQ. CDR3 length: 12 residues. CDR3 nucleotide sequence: TGCGCCAGCTACGACTCCTACAATGAGCAGTTCTTC. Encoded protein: CASYDSYNEQFF.

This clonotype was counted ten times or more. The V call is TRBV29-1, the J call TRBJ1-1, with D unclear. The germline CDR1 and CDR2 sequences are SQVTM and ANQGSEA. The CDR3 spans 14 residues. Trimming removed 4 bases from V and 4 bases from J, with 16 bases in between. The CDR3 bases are TGCAGCGTTGCCGTGGGCCCCTTAGGCACTGAAGCTTTCTTT. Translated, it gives CSVAVGPLGTEAFF.

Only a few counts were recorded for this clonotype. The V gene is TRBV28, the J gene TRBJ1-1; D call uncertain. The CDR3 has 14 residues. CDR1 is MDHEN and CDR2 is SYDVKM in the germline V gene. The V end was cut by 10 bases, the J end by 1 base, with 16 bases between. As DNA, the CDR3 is TGTGCCACGTACTTGGGAGGGCAGAACACTGAAGCTTTCTTT. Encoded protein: CATYLGGQNTEAFF.

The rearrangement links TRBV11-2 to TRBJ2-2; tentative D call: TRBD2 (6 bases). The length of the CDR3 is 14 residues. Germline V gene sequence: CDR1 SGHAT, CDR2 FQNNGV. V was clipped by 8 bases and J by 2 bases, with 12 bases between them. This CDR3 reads CASGNSGNTGELFF. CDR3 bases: TGTGCCAGCGGGAATAGCGGAAACACCGGGGAGCTGTTTTTT.

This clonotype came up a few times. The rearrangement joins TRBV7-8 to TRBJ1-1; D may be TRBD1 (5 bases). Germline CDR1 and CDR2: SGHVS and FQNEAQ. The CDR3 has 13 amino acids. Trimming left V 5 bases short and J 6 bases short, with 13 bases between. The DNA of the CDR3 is TGTGCCAGCAGCCCAGGGACGAGGGCTGAAGCTTTCTTT. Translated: CASSPGTRAEAFF.

The CDR3 region is CASTEFGVETQYF. In DNA, the CDR3 is TGTGCCAGCACCGAATTTGGGGTAGAGACCCAGTACTTC. This chain uses TRBV25-1 with TRBJ2-5; D gene ambiguous. The germline V and J ends were trimmed by 7 bases and 4 bases, with 13 bases remaining between them. Germline V lookup: CDR1 MGHDK, CDR2 SYGVNS. CDR3 length: 13 amino acids.

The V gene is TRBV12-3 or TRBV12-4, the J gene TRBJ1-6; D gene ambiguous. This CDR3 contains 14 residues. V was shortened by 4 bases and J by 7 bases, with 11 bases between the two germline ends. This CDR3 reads CASSSWALNSPLHF. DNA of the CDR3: TGTGCCAGCAGTTCATGGGCCCTAAATTCACCCCTCCACTTT.

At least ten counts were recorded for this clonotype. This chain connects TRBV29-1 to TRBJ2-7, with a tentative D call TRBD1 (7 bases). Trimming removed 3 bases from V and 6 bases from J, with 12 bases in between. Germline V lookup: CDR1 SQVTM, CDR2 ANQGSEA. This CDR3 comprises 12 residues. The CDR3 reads CSVDNRGGEQYF. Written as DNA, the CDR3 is TGCAGCGTTGACAACAGGGGAGGCGAGCAGTACTTC.

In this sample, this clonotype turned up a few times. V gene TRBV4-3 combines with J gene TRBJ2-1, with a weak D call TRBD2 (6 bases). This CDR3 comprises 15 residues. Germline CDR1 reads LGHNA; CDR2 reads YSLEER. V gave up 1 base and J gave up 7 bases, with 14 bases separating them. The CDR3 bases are TGCGCCAGCAGCCAAGTTGACCTAGCGAAGAATGAGCAGTTCTTC. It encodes CASSQVDLAKNEQFF.

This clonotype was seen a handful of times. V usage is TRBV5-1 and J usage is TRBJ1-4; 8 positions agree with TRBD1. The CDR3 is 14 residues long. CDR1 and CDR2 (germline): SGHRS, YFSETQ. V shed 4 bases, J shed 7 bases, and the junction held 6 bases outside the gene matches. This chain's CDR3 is CASSGQGEREKLFF. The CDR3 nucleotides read TGCGCCAGCAGCGGACAGGGTGAGCGTGAAAAACTGTTTTTT.

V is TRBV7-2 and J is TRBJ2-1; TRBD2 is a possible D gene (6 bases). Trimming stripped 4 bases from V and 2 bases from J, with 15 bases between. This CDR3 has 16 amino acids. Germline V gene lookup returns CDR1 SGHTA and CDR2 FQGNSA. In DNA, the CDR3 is TGTGCCAGCAGCTCAAGGACTAATGGGGCCTACAATGAGCAGTTCTTC. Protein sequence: CASSSRTNGAYNEQFF.

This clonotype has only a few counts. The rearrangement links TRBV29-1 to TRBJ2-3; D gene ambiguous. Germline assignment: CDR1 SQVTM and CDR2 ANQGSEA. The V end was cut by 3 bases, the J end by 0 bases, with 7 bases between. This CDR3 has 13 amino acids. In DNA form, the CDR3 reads TGCAGCGTTGACGTCAGTAGCACAGATACGCAGTATTTT. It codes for CSVDVSSTDTQYF.

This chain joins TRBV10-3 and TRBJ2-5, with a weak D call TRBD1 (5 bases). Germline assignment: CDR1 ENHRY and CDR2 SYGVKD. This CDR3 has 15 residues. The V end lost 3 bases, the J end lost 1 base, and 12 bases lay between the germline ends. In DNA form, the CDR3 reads TGTGCCATCAGTGACCCCGTAGGGGTCCAAGAGACCCAGTACTTC. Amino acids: CAISDPVGVQETQYF.

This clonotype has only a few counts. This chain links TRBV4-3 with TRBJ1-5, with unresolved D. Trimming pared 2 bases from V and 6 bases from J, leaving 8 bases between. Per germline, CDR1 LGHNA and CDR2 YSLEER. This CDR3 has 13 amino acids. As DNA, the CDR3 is TGCGCCAGCAGCCAATCTACTCTTCAGCCCCAGCATTTT. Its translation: CASSQSTLQPQHF.

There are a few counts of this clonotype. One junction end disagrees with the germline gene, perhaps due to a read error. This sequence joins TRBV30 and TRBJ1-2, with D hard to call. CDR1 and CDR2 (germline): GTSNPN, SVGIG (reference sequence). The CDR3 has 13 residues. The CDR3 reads CAWGVGVNYGYTF. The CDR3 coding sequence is TGTGCCTGGGGTGTGGGAGTCAACTATGGCTACACCTTC.

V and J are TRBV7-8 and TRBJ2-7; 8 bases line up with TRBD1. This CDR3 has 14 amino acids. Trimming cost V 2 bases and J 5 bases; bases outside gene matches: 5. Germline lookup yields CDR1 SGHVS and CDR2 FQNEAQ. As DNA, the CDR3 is TGTGCCAGCAGCTTAAACAGGGGGGTCAACGAGCAGTACTTC. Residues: CASSLNRGVNEQYF.